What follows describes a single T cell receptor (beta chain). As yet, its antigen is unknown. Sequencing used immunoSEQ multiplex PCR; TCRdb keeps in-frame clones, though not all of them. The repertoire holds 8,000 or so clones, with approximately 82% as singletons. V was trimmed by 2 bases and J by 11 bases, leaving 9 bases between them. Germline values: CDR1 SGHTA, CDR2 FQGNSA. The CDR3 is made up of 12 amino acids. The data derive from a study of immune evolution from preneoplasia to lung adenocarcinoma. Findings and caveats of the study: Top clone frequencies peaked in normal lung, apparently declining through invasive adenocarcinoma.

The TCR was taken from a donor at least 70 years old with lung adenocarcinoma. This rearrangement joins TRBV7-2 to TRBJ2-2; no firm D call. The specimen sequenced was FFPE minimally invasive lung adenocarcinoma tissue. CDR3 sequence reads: CASSLKLYELFF. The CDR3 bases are TGTGCCAGCAGCTTAAAGCTTTACGAGCTGTTTTTT.